A selection of T cell receptor beta chains follows, all from one sample in a study of CD8 T cells in ankylosing spondylitis. A single record per CDR3 protein comes from TCRdb applying MiXCR to the 5' RACE reads. Of approximately 45,000 distinct CDR3 sequences in the sample, 11% were seen once. Sequenced: blood, either unsorted or a sorted T cell fraction (not recorded which). The receptors shown here come from a male donor with ankylosing spondylitis or in good health (not recorded which). Each CDR3 is given with its conserved first and last residue. D genes are given only for firm matches. Some rows mark clone size as missing; the rest say once, few, many or name a class of expanded clone.

j_call d_call v_call clone_size cdr3_aa cdr3_nt
TRBJ2-1 - TRBV12-3/TRBV12-4 - CASSLEGVQYNEQFF TGTGCCAGCAGTTTAGAAGGTGTACAGTACAATGAGCAGTTCTTC
TRBJ2-1 - TRBV5-1 many CASSFGTSDNEQFF TGCGCCAGCAGCTTTGGGACTTCCGACAATGAGCAGTTCTTC
TRBJ2-3 - TRBV5-1 many CASSQGTPRTDTQYF TGCGCCAGCAGCCAAGGGACACCTCGCACAGATACGCAGTATTTT
TRBJ2-4 - TRBV6-5 many CASSYGPRDIQYF TGTGCCAGCAGTTACGGCCCGAGGGACATTCAGTACTTC
TRBJ2-3 - TRBV5-5 few CASSPGGFSTDTQYF TGTGCCAGCAGCCCTGGGGGATTTAGCACAGATACGCAGTATTTT
TRBJ2-2 TRBD2 TRBV27 - CASSPFGGAPGELFF TGTGCCAGCAGCCCCTTCGGGGGGGCCCCCGGGGAGCTGTTTTTT
TRBJ2-2 - TRBV20-1 many CSAPAVNTGELFF TGCAGTGCGCCAGCGGTGAACACCGGGGAGCTGTTTTTT
TRBJ1-1 - TRBV5-1 many CASSFQGRVTEAFF TGCGCCAGCAGCTTCCAGGGGCGGGTCACTGAAGCTTTCTTT
TRBJ2-5 TRBD2 TRBV29-1 many CSVDLLAGVRETQYF TGCAGCGTTGATTTACTAGCGGGGGTGCGGGAGACCCAGTACTTC
TRBJ2-7 TRBD2 TRBV7-9 few CASSLTSGGYEQYF TGTGCCAGCAGCTTGACTAGCGGGGGCTACGAGCAGTACTTC